The 12 T cell receptor beta chains listed next were all sequenced from one sample in a study of cytomegalovirus exposure and HLA in healthy donors. Researchers ran the PCR with 60 Vbeta and 13 Jbeta primers. The method was immunoSEQ multiplex PCR; TCRdb's version includes in-frame clones alone and lacks a portion of them. The sample includes about 150,000 clones, around 86% of them seen just once. The source material was PBMCs. The receptors stem from a young woman in good health and CMV-seronegative.

V gene TRBV19 combines with J gene TRBJ2-2; a possible D gene is TRBD1 (5 bases). The V gene's germline CDR1 is LNHDA and CDR2 SQIVND (reference sequence). This CDR3 region has 15 residues. Trimming stripped 5 bases from V and 0 bases from J, with 10 bases between. CDR3 nucleotides: TGTGCCAGTAGTGCCCAGGGATCGAACACCGGGGAGCTGTTTTTT. It specifies CASSAQGSNTGELFF.

This chain links TRBV5-1 with TRBJ1-6; 7 bases are shared with TRBD1. Looked up from germline, CDR1 is SGHRS and CDR2 is YFSETQ. The CDR3 sequence is 14 residues long. Losses at the gene ends were 4 bases for V and 7 bases for J; bases not matched to a gene: 5. The chain's CDR3 is CASSRNRGNSPLHF. The CDR3 coding sequence is TGCGCCAGCAGCCGAAACAGGGGCAATTCACCCCTCCACTTT.

The chain employs TRBV18 and TRBJ2-3, with D perhaps matching TRBD2 (5 bases). Trimming removed 4 bases at V and 6 bases at J, with 11 bases between. Germline CDR1 is KGHSH and CDR2 is LQKENI. The CDR3 covers 13 residues. The CDR3 DNA follows: TGTGCCAGCTCACAACAAACGGGGGATACGCAGTATTTT. Translating gives CASSQQTGDTQYF. Together with reference TRBV18 and TRBJ2-3, the CDR3 gives the full variable domain: NAGVMQNPRHLVRRRGQEARLRCSPMKGHSHVYWYRQLPEEGLKFMVYLQKENIIDESGMPKERFSAEFPKEGPSILRIQQVVRGDSAAYFCASSQQTGDTQYFGPGTRLTVL.

Worth noting for this clone: The sample has other DNA sequences that encode this CDR3 too. J is TRBJ2-3 and V is TRBV10-3, with 8 bases fitting TRBD2. The germline CDR1 and CDR2 sequences are ENHRY and SYGVKD. V trimming: 6 bases; J trimming: 3 bases; junction bases outside the gene matches: 14. The CDR3 is 17 residues long. CDR3 nucleotides: TGTGCCATCAGGGCCGTCCCCAGCGGGAGCGTAACAGATACGCAGTATTTT. It is translated as CAIRAVPSGSVTDTQYF.

CDR3 amino acids: CASSDIAARAGTDTQYF. The CDR3 DNA reads TGTGCCAGCAGTGATATCGCCGCGCGGGCGGGTACAGATACGCAGTATTTT. The V call is TRBV2, the J call TRBJ2-3; weak D call: TRBD2 (5 bases). CDR3 size: 17 residues. Between the trimmed V and J ends, which lost 3 bases and 3 bases, there was a span of 19 bases. Germline CDR1 reads SNHLY; CDR2 reads FYNNEI.

The chain joins TRBV4-3 to TRBJ2-1; D is possibly TRBD1 (6 bases). Germline CDR1 and CDR2: LGHNA and YSLEER. The germline V and J ends were trimmed by 0 bases and 4 bases, with 13 bases remaining between them. The CDR3 has 16 amino acids. Here the CDR3 DNA reads TGCGCCAGCAGCCAAGAAAGAGGGACACCTTACAATGAGCAGTTCTTC. Its translation is CASSQERGTPYNEQFF.

A single count supports this clone. The chain is built from TRBV28 and TRBJ2-7, with D maybe TRBD2 (5 bases). V was clipped by 4 bases and J by 7 bases, with 17 bases between them. This CDR3 is 14 amino acids long. CDR1 and CDR2 from the germline V gene are MDHEN and SYDVKM. This CDR3 reads CASSSRSGTGEQYF. CDR3 nucleotides: TGTGCCAGCAGTTCCCGTTCGGGTACGGGGGAGCAGTACTTC.

V and J are TRBV30 and TRBJ1-2; D not certain. With 4 bases removed from V and 4 bases from J, the gap between germline ends came to 13 bases. Per germline, CDR1 GTSNPN and CDR2 SVGIG (reference sequence). This CDR3 comprises 13 residues. The chain's CDR3 is CAWTRGLVYGYTF. CDR3 in DNA: TGTGCCTGGACTCGCGGGCTGGTCTATGGCTACACCTTC.

The chain links TRBV4-1 to TRBJ2-6; D might be TRBD1 (6 bases). The CDR3 totals 20 residues. The V gene's germline CDR1 is MGHRA and CDR2 YSYEKL. Trimming removed 0 bases at V and 3 bases at J, with 21 bases between. CDR3 protein: CASSQDHPTQGRVGANVLTF. The CDR3 DNA follows: TGCGCCAGCAGCCAAGATCACCCGACACAGGGTAGGGTTGGGGCCAACGTCCTGACTTTC.

This clone was detected only once. The genes are TRBV6-1 and TRBJ2-5; D possibly corresponds to TRBD2 (6 bases). The CDR3 is 14 residues long. Germline loops: CDR1 MNHNS, CDR2 SASEGT. V was cut by 11 bases and J by 0 bases, with 16 bases left in between. CDR3 loop: CALFEAGYQETQYF. CDR3 in DNA: TGTGCCTTATTCGAAGCGGGCTACCAAGAGACCCAGTACTTC.

V usage is TRBV11-2 and J usage is TRBJ2-7; 7 positions agree with TRBD1. V gave up 1 base and J gave up 2 bases; unmatched junction bases: 2. The germline gives CDR1 SGHAT, CDR2 FQNNGV. The CDR3 is 14 residues long. The DNA of the CDR3 is TGTGCCAGCAGCTTAGGACAGGGCCCCTACGAGCAGTACTTC. Amino acid sequence: CASSLGQGPYEQYF.

This clone has more than one count but fewer than ten. This chain links TRBV7-6 with TRBJ1-1; no definite D call. CDR1 and CDR2 (germline): SGHVS, FNYEAQ. The CDR3 length is 15 residues. Trimming took 1 base from V and 1 from J, leaving 10 bases between them. CDR3 nucleotides: TGTGCCAGCAGCTTAGGGGCAGTGCCGAACACTGAAGCTTTCTTT. Protein sequence: CASSLGAVPNTEAFF.